The 6 T cell receptor beta chains below all came from one sample that was sequenced in a study of glioma-infiltrating T cells after dendritic cell vaccination. Assay: immunoSEQ multiplex PCR; the TCRdb copy retains only in-frame clones and omits some. The data hold 60,000 or so clones, with around nine tenths observed a single time. Specified time point: after dendritic cell vaccination, including at tumor progression/relapse. The sequencing here drew on blood, taken after dendritic cell vaccination. The receptors here all came from a human donor with glioblastoma.

The chain joins TRBV5-1 to TRBJ2-7; D unresolved. CDR3 length: 13 amino acids. V lost 2 bases to trimming and J lost 2 bases, with 8 bases between them. Germline loops: CDR1 SGHRS, CDR2 YFSETQ. The CDR3 is CASSLENPYEQYF. DNA of the CDR3: TGCGCCAGCAGCTTAGAGAACCCCTACGAGCAGTACTTC.

The chain combines TRBV9 with TRBJ2-7; a possible D gene is TRBD1 (5 bases). V lost 2 bases, J lost 5 bases, and 11 bases lay in between. There are 13 residues in the CDR3. CDR1 and CDR2 from the germline V gene are SGDLS and YYNGEE. In DNA form, the CDR3 reads TGTGCCAGCAGCGTCTCTTTAGGGGACGAGCAGTACTTC. Translating gives CASSVSLGDEQYF.

V usage is TRBV4-2 and J usage is TRBJ2-1; 7 nucleotides agree with TRBD2. The CDR3 has 12 amino acids. J gave up 7 bases and V 6 bases, and 3 bases lay outside the gene matches. Germline CDR1 and CDR2: LGHNA and YNFKEQ. CDR3 coding DNA: TGTGCCAGCAGTCTCGGGGGGAATGAGCAGTTCTTC. Amino acid sequence: CASSLGGNEQFF.

V usage is TRBV11-2 and J usage is TRBJ2-1; the match to TRBD1 covers 12 bases. V trimming: 0 bases; J trimming: 8 bases; junction bases outside the gene matches: 5. This CDR3 region has 16 residues. The germline gives CDR1 SGHAT, CDR2 FQNNGV. The CDR3: CASSLEGTGGFYEQFF. The CDR3 bases are TGTGCCAGCAGCTTAGAAGGGACAGGGGGCTTCTATGAGCAGTTCTTC.

Comment on this clone: The junction departs from germline at one end; a sequencing error may be responsible. V gene TRBV7-7 combines with J gene TRBJ2-1, with 10 bases aligning to TRBD1. There are 15 residues in the CDR3. Germline-derived CDR1 and CDR2 are SSHAT and FNYEAQ (reference sequence). CDR3 amino acids: CASSSDRTGGNEQFF. In DNA, the CDR3 is TGTGCTAGCAGCTCAGACAGGACAGGGGGGAATGAGCAGTTCTTC.

The chain uses TRBV7-2 and TRBJ2-3; 11 bases map to TRBD2. V lost 5 bases to trimming and J lost 7 bases; unmatched junction nucleotides: 11. This CDR3 is 16 amino acids long. Per germline, CDR1 SGHTA and CDR2 FQGNSA. The CDR3 DNA sequence: TGTGCCAGCAGCCCGATAGCGGGAGGGAGCCATTATACGCAGTATTTT. Protein sequence: CASSPIAGGSHYTQYF.